This TCR beta chain derives from a study of blood T cells in healthy people across ages. Study-wide results and limits: The diversity estimates, figures obtained from one million T cells, were considered underestimates.

The CDR3 covers 16 residues. In germline, CDR1 is MNHEY, CDR2 SVGAGI. Trimming stripped 6 bases from V and 8 bases from J, with 25 bases between. A minimum of 6 micrograms of total RNA was extracted per sample. Primed by a sample-barcoded 5' primer and a J-beta primer mix, a second PCR proceeded for roughly 6 to 12 cycles. Any given sample supplied a minimum of 2.5 million CDR3-containing paired-end reads. TCRdb reprocessed the 5' RACE reads with MiXCR, giving one entry per CDR3 protein. This table holds about 1,600,000 distinct CDR3 sequences, 42% found once. To note about this clonotype: What it binds is unknown.

This receptor was obtained from a woman aged 18 to 35 in good health. The sequenced material came from blood. V usage is TRBV6-5 and J usage is TRBJ1-2; perhaps TRBD1 as D (6 bases). The chain's CDR3 is CASSQNGGTPLLGYTF. The DNA for the CDR3 is TGTGCCAGCAGCCAGAATGGGGGGACACCCCTCTTAGGCTACACCTTC.